This TCR beta chain was identified during a study of T cells in Graves' hyperthyroidism and ophthalmopathy. Study-wide findings and caveats: Ophthalmopathy and stable hyperthyroidism were told apart by a 13 V-J model.

Trimming took 3 bases from V and 1 from J, leaving 21 bases between them. The CDR3 consists of 18 residues. The germline CDR1 and CDR2 sequences are MNHEY and SMNVEV (reference sequence). This clonotype appeared many times. The target antigen is unknown. Exclusion followed for patients with uncontrolled infection, other autoimmune disease, pregnancy or lactation. On the basis of clinical symptoms, serum thyroxine and TRAb, thyroid ultrasound and orbital computed tomography, diagnoses were made. RNA transcripts yielded amplified TCR beta CDR3 regions. First-round RT-PCR of the TCR CDR3 relied on the HTBI primer set. In TCRdb, the multiplex PCR reads were re-called with MiXCR into one record per CDR3 protein. Altogether 250,000 to 300,000 distinct CDR3 sequences are present, roughly 13% being singletons, with the ten largest covering around 8%.

This clonotype was obtained from a woman aged 40 to 49 with Graves' hyperthyroidism. The sequenced sample consisted of blood. J is TRBJ1-2 and V is TRBV27; TRBD1 might be the D (5 bases). In DNA, the CDR3 is TGTGCCAGCAGTTTTGCCGCCCGGGGGATTCCTCTTAACTATGGCTACACCTTC. Its protein product is CASSFAARGIPLNYGYTF.